Given below is one T cell receptor (beta chain) in context. The specificity of this receptor is unknown. Base-call qualities are not available, and no considerably larger clone is one nucleotide away. In light of the paper, this sample's treatment or condition label describes: in vitro stimulation with specific CMV peptide epitopes to enrich CMV-specific T cells. These data originate in a study of T cell repertoires in cytomegalovirus infection (dated by TCRdb to 2018 to 2020). Looking at the study overall: The peptide stimulations were aimed at well-studied HLA-B-restricted epitopes as well as recently identified HLA-C-restricted CMV epitopes, whose presentation resists viral immunomodulation. Donor HLA type was relevant to the analysis, because carriage of CMV infection together with the matching HLA type was indicated by public TCR beta signatures. The full study reports these points: The ex vivo response was dominated by HLA-C-restricted CMV-specific TCR beta clonotypes, which also provided the single most frequent clonotype in two of eight donors. In both this cohort and an independent cohort of under 450 donors, the cumulative frequency of public TCR beta family members distinguished carriers of CMV infection plus the relevant HLA type.

Reading the germline V gene gives CDR1 MNHEY and CDR2 SVGEGT. The CDR3 measures 17 amino acids from cysteine to phenylalanine. Only the CDR3 part of the read is kept: 51 bases, read in frame from the first base. V has 8 bases trimmed and J has 0 bases trimmed; junction bases matching no gene number 13. Sequencing instrument: Illumina HiSeq 1500. TCRdb trimmed the raw reads at Q25, called clones with MiXCR and kept productive beta chains. Under each unique CDR3 protein, matching rows form one entry showing the most common genes and DNA. In this sample the table shows around 430,000 distinct CDR3 sequences, under 45% of which occur a single time. The ten largest make up about 39% of the sample.

The starting material was cultured PBMCs, obtained from culture after CMV antigen stimulation. The V and J genes are TRBV6-2 or TRBV6-3 and TRBJ1-5, and 7 junction bases match TRBD1. This TCR was sampled from a human donor in good health (CMV status not recorded). Some clones in this sample may be carry-over from other donors' samples. This receptor carries the CDR3 CASGTSTGDYSNQPQHF. Read as DNA, the sequence is TGTGCCAGCGGCACTTCCACAGGGGACTATAGCAATCAGCCCCAGCATTTT.